These 4 T cell receptor beta chains came from one sample sequenced in a study of response to subunit inactivated influenza vaccine. TCRdb reanalysed the RT-PCR reads using MiXCR and keeps one entry per CDR3 protein. The repertoire holds fewer than 700,000 distinct CDR3 sequences, approximately 12% seen once, with over 10% in the top ten. Material: PBMCs from blood, obtained 35 to 45 days after vaccination. The source is a man between 50 and 59 years old who received an inactivated influenza vaccine.

This clonotype was counted many times. The rearrangement joins TRBV7-9 to TRBJ2-1, with TRBD1 matching 8 bases. Germline V CDR1 and CDR2: SEHNR, FQNEAQ (reference sequence). The CDR3 length is 15 residues. V was clipped by 4 bases and J by 2 bases; unmatched bases: 4. The CDR3 DNA is TGTGCCAGCAGCTCCGACAGGGGACCCTACAATGAGCAGTTCTTC. Translating gives CASSSDRGPYNEQFF.

This clonotype was seen ten or more times. A junction end diverges from the germline sequence, so it may reflect a read error. This chain connects TRBV5-1 to TRBJ1-6, with D possibly TRBD1 on 6 matching bases. The CDR3 extends over 13 amino acids. CDR1 is SGHRS, CDR2 YFSETQ, per germline. As DNA, the CDR3 is TGTGCCAGCAGCTTGGACAGTAATTCACCCCTCCACTTT. It yields the protein CASSLDSNSPLHF.

This clonotype has only one observation. One end of the junction does not line up with germline, which may come from a read error. The genes are TRBV12-3 or TRBV12-4 and TRBJ2-7; 9 positions agree with TRBD1. This CDR3 has 14 residues. CDR3 residues: CVSSPRTGAREQYF. The CDR3 nucleotides are TGTGTCAGCAGTCCCAGGACAGGGGCACGCGAGCAGTACTTC.

The chain uses TRBV7-9 and TRBJ2-7; 14 bases align to TRBD2. Germline lookup yields CDR1 SEHNR and CDR2 FQNEAQ (reference sequence). V trimming: 5 bases; J trimming: 5 bases; junction bases outside the gene matches: 8. This CDR3 is built from 16 residues. In DNA form, the CDR3 reads TGTGCCAGCAGCCCAGCACCGGGACTAGCGGGAGACGAGCAGTACTTC. Translation gives CASSPAPGLAGDEQYF.